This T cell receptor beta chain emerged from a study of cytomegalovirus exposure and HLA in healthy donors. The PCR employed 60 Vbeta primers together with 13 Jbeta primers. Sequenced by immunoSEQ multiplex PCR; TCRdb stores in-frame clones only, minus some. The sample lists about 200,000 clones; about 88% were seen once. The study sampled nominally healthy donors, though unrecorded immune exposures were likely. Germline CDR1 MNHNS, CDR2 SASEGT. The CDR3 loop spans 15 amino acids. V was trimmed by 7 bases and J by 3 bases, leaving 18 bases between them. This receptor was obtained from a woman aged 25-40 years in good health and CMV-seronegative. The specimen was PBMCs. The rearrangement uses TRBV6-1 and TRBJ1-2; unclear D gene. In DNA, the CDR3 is TGTGCCAGCAATCAAGGTGGGCATTACGACTATGGCTACACCTTC. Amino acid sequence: CASNQGGHYDYGYTF.